This T cell receptor beta chain was captured in a study of cytomegalovirus exposure and HLA in healthy donors. Regarding this clone: Its antigen is undetermined.

CDR3 length: 16 amino acids. The trim removed 5 bases at V and 0 bases at J, leaving 4 bases unmatched. In germline, CDR1 is MDHEN, CDR2 SYDVKM. Separate from the approximately 670-subject first cohort was the approximately 130-subject validation cohort, to which the donors belonged. Study-wide results and limits: Cytomegalovirus status was reportedly diagnosed by the classifier with high sensitivity and specificity.

Data came from immunoSEQ multiplex PCR; TCRdb stores just in-frame clones and leaves some out. The sample contains fewer than 200,000 clones, 75% to 90% of which appear only once. This TCR was sampled from a young woman in good health and CMV-seronegative. Sequences were obtained from PBMCs. V gene TRBV28 combines with J gene TRBJ2-6, with 7 nucleotides matching TRBD1. This chain's CDR3 is CASSPGQHSGANVLTF. As DNA, the CDR3 is TGTGCCAGCAGTCCGGGACAGCACTCTGGGGCCAACGTCCTGACTTTC.